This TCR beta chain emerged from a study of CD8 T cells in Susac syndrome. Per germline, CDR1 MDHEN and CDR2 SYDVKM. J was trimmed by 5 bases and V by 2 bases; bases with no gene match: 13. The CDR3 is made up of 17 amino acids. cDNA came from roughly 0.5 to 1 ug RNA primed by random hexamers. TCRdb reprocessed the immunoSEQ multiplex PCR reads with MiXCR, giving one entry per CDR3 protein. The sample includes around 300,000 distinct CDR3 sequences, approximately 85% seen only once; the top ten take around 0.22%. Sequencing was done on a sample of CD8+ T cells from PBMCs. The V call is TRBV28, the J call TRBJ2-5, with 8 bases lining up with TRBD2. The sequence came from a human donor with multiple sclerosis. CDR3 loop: CASSLTEVAGPRETQYF. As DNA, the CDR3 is TGTGCCAGCAGTTTAACGGAAGTAGCGGGGCCCCGGGAGACCCAGTACTTC.